Described below is a single TCR beta chain sequence and its context. The antigen remains unidentified. The CDR3 extends over 13 amino acids. Per the germline V gene, CDR1 is SGHNT and CDR2 is YYREEE (reference sequence). Unmatched junction bases numbered 5, after V lost 4 bases and J lost 6 bases. This sample is drawn from a study of shared clonotypes between healthy human individuals. The authors ran the assay at deep level. Assay: immunoSEQ multiplex PCR; the TCRdb copy retains only in-frame clones and omits some. The sample records approximately 720,000 clones, 72% being singletons. Study conclusions and caveats: Non-shared clonotypes displayed generation probabilities falling below those of clonotypes present in all four donors.

Sequencing used memory CD4+ T cells sorted from blood. The subset denotes: CD45RA-negative fraction. The V call is TRBV5-4, the J call TRBJ2-5; TRBD1 agrees at 8 bases. This clonotype was sampled from a woman aged 25 to 39 in good health. The CDR3 DNA reads TGTGCCAGCAGCCCCAGGGACAGGCAGACCCAGTACTTC. This sequence encodes CASSPRDRQTQYF.